One sample yielded the 22 T cell receptor beta chains listed below, sequenced in a study of beta chain features in type 1 diabetes. Isolated RNA was reverse transcribed in full, so expressed TCRB transcripts were sequenced. Clones were read by immunoSEQ multiplex PCR, and TCRdb kept only the in-frame ones, dropping some. The sample yields about 470,000 clones, about 32% seen once. The sequenced sample was naive CD4+ T cells from blood. These receptors were obtained from a man between 18 and 29 years old in good health.

CDR3 nucleotide sequence: TGTGCCAGCAGCTTACGAGGGGCCTACGAGCAGTACTTC. Protein product: CASSLRGAYEQYF. The genes are TRBV7-9 and TRBJ2-7; either TRBD1 or TRBD2 may fit D (5 bases each). The V and J ends lost 2 bases and 2 bases respectively, with 7 bases between them. The V gene's germline CDR1 is SEHNR and CDR2 FQNEAQ (reference sequence). This CDR3 comprises 13 residues.

The rearrangement links TRBV28 to TRBJ2-7; 7 nucleotides agree with TRBD2. V gave up 7 bases and J gave up 4 bases; unmatched junction bases: 7. Per germline, CDR1 MDHEN and CDR2 SYDVKM. This CDR3 spans 13 amino acids. CDR3 residues: CASIAERGYEQYF. In DNA form, the CDR3 reads TGTGCCAGCATAGCAGAGCGGGGTTACGAGCAGTACTTC.

The rearrangement links TRBV14 to TRBJ2-6, with D uncertain. V was clipped by 1 base and J by 0 bases, with 13 bases between them. Germline CDR1 and CDR2: SGHDN and FVKESK. This CDR3 comprises 18 residues. The CDR3 loop reads CASSQVGAVVSGANVLTF. The DNA for the CDR3 is TGTGCCAGCAGCCAAGTAGGAGCAGTAGTCTCTGGGGCCAACGTCCTGACTTTC. The complete variable domain, with remaining parts taken from reference TRBV14 and TRBJ2-6, reads EAGVTQFPSHSVIEKGQTVTLRCDPISGHDNLYWYRRVMGKEIKFLLHFVKESKQDESGMPNNRFLAERTGGTYSTLKVQPAELEDSGVYFCASSQVGAVVSGANVLTFGAGSRLTVL.

The V and J genes are TRBV20-1 and TRBJ2-3, with a weak D call TRBD2 (6 bases). V was pared by 5 bases and J by 10 bases, with 13 bases between. Germline V lookup: CDR1 DFQATT, CDR2 SNEGSKA (reference sequence). The CDR3 has 11 residues. The DNA of the CDR3 is TGCAGTGCTCTGGGACTCCCCGCGCAGTATTTT. Residues: CSALGLPAQYF.

This clone appeared a single time. The chain uses TRBV5-6 and TRBJ2-5; 11 nucleotides agree with TRBD2. CDR3 length equals 15 residues. Germline CDR1 and CDR2: SGHDT and YYEEEE. Unmatched junction bases numbered 5, after V lost 0 bases and J lost 7 bases. The CDR3, as DNA: TGTGCCAGCAGCTTGGGACTAGCGGGGCTGGTGACCCAGTACTTC. Translating gives CASSLGLAGLVTQYF.

This clone was found once. V is TRBV4-3 and J is TRBJ2-5, with D perhaps TRBD1 (5 bases). CDR1 and CDR2 (germline): LGHNA, YSLEER. With 11 bases removed from V and 9 bases from J, the gap between germline ends came to 13 bases. The CDR3 length is 10 residues. The CDR3 loop reads CAFERQPQYF. The CDR3 DNA sequence: TGCGCCTTCGAGAGACAGCCCCAGTACTTC.

In this sample, this clone turned up a few times. The chain combines TRBV30 with TRBJ2-2; 13 nucleotides agree with TRBD2. V shed 5 bases, J shed 9 bases, and the junction held 9 bases outside the gene matches. The CDR3 loop spans 15 amino acids. Germline CDR1 GTSNPN, CDR2 SVGIG (reference sequence). This CDR3 reads CAWEGTSGTVRELFF. CDR3 DNA sequence: TGTGCCTGGGAAGGGACTAGCGGGACAGTACGGGAGCTGTTTTTT. The full variable domain, in which reference TRBV30 and TRBJ2-2 provide the parts outside the CDR3, is SQTIHQWPATLVQPVGSPLSLECTVEGTSNPNLYWYRQAAGRGLQLLFYSVGIGQISSEVPQNLSASRPQDRQFILSSKKLLLSDSGFYLCAWEGTSGTVRELFFGEGSRLTVL.

The J gene is TRBJ2-1, the V gene TRBV25-1; D is uncertain. The CDR3 runs to 14 residues. In germline, CDR1 is MGHDK, CDR2 SYGVNS. Deletions cut 8 bases from V and 0 bases from J, with 11 bases between. Written as DNA, the CDR3 is TGTGCCAGCCATTCCCGGAGCTCCTACAATGAGCAGTTCTTC. As protein: CASHSRSSYNEQFF.

This clone has only a few counts. The chain uses TRBV7-2 and TRBJ2-5; the D is unclear. CDR3 length: 14 amino acids. Trimming removed 2 bases at V and 4 bases at J, with 11 bases between. Germline CDR1 and CDR2: SGHTA and FQGNSA. The CDR3 is CASSLRTNGETQYF. The CDR3 nucleotides are TGTGCCAGCAGCTTAAGAACGAATGGAGAGACCCAGTACTTC.

This rearrangement joins TRBV5-4 to TRBJ2-5; D gene uncertain. There are 16 residues in the CDR3. Trimming took off 6 bases at V and 1 base at J, with 19 bases between the two ends. CDR1 is SGHNT and CDR2 is YYREEE in the germline V gene (reference sequence). CDR3 sequence: CASTHNSRRSQETQYF. The CDR3 DNA follows: TGTGCCAGCACTCATAATTCCAGGAGATCCCAAGAGACCCAGTACTTC.

This clone was seen a few times. The chain links TRBV18 to TRBJ2-2; D remains unclear. Germline-derived CDR1 and CDR2 are KGHSH and LQKENI. Trimming removed 6 bases from V and 0 bases from J, with 8 bases in between. The CDR3 spans 14 residues. This chain's CDR3 is CASSYTANTGELFF. The CDR3 DNA is TGTGCCAGCTCCTACACAGCGAACACCGGGGAGCTGTTTTTT.

The chain recombines TRBV25-1 with TRBJ2-2; a possible D gene is TRBD1 (6 bases). Germline-derived CDR1 and CDR2 are MGHDK and SYGVNS. This CDR3 contains 14 residues. The V and J ends lost 6 bases and 4 bases respectively, with 12 bases between them. CDR3 DNA: TGTGCCAGCAGGGGAACAGGGATCACCGGGGAGCTGTTTTTT. Translating gives CASRGTGITGELFF. The variable domain in full, completed from reference TRBV25-1 and TRBJ2-2, reads EADIYQTPRYLVIGTGKKITLECSQTMGHDKMYWYQQDPGMELHLIHYSYGVNSTEKGDLSSESTVSRIRTEHFPLTLESARPSHTSQYLCASRGTGITGELFFGEGSRLTVL.

This clone was counted only a few times. The chain employs TRBV15 and TRBJ2-7; D unclear. The CDR3 consists of 14 residues. The V end was cut by 0 bases, the J end by 5 bases, with 11 bases between. Germline values: CDR1 LNHNV, CDR2 YYDKDF (reference sequence). The CDR3 DNA reads as TGTGCCACCAGCAGAGATAGGCTGTCCCACGAGCAGTACTTC. Protein sequence: CATSRDRLSHEQYF. The full variable domain, its missing parts supplied by reference TRBV15 and TRBJ2-7, is DAMVIQNPRYQVTQFGKPVTLSCSQTLNHNVMYWYQQKSSQAPKLLFHYYDKDFNNEADTPDNFQSRRPNTSFCFLDIRSPGLGDTAMYLCATSRDRLSHEQYFGPGTRLTVT.

This clone was detected once. J is TRBJ1-1 and V is TRBV30; D is uncertain. Trimming shortened V by 1 base and J by 5 bases, and 11 bases separated the two germline ends. Looked up from germline, CDR1 is GTSNPN and CDR2 is SVGIG (reference sequence). CDR3 size: 13 residues. For the CDR3, the DNA is TGTGCCTGGAGTGAGACGGCTGGGACTGAAGCTTTCTTT. Amino acids: CAWSETAGTEAFF. Together with reference TRBV30 and TRBJ1-1, the CDR3 gives the full variable domain: SQTIHQWPATLVQPVGSPLSLECTVEGTSNPNLYWYRQAAGRGLQLLFYSVGIGQISSEVPQNLSASRPQDRQFILSSKKLLLSDSGFYLCAWSETAGTEAFFGQGTRLTVV.

The chain is built from TRBV2 and TRBJ2-7; D not resolved. Trimming took 6 bases from V and 3 from J, leaving 21 bases between them. Germline V lookup: CDR1 SNHLY, CDR2 FYNNEI. CDR3 length: 16 residues. Written as DNA, the CDR3 is TGTGCCAGCAGAGTCCCCGGGCAGTGGGCTTTCTACGAGCAGTACTTC. Protein: CASRVPGQWAFYEQYF.

This clone was seen only a few times. The rearrangement uses TRBV28 and TRBJ2-5; 12 positions match TRBD1. Germline V lookup: CDR1 MDHEN, CDR2 SYDVKM. The CDR3 covers 16 residues. With 4 bases clipped from V and 5 bases from J, the junction kept 8 bases outside the gene matches. The DNA for the CDR3 is TGTGCCAGCAGTTACCAAGGGACAGGGGGCCTCGAGACCCAGTACTTC. This codes for CASSYQGTGGLETQYF.

Only one count was recorded for this clone. The CDR3 DNA is TGCGCCAGCAGCTTTTCTGGCGCAGATACGCAGTATTTT. The encoded protein is CASSFSGADTQYF. The chain links TRBV5-1 to TRBJ2-3; no reliable D call. Trimming cost V 2 bases and J 4 bases, with 8 bases left between them. Germline CDR1 SGHRS, CDR2 YFSETQ. This CDR3 has 13 amino acids.

Only a few counts were recorded for this clone. The chain joins TRBV30 to TRBJ1-4; 8 nucleotides line up with TRBD1. With V trimmed by 0 bases and J by 8 bases, 8 bases remained unmatched. The CDR3 loop spans 15 amino acids. Germline V gives CDR1 GTSNPN, CDR2 SVGIG (reference sequence). The CDR3 protein is CAWSVLTGVGEKLFF. The CDR3 DNA is TGTGCCTGGAGTGTGTTGACAGGGGTCGGAGAAAAACTGTTTTTT. Complete variable domain (other parts from reference TRBV30 and TRBJ1-4): SQTIHQWPATLVQPVGSPLSLECTVEGTSNPNLYWYRQAAGRGLQLLFYSVGIGQISSEVPQNLSASRPQDRQFILSSKKLLLSDSGFYLCAWSVLTGVGEKLFFGSGTQLSVL.

In this sample, this clone turned up a few times. The chain uses TRBV25-1 and TRBJ2-5; D not certain. This CDR3 has 13 residues. Germline CDR1 MGHDK, CDR2 SYGVNS. V was trimmed by 5 bases and J by 5 bases, leaving 12 bases between them. CDR3 nucleotides: TGTGCCAGCAGTCCCCCCTGGGTGGAGACCCAGTACTTC. Translated: CASSPPWVETQYF.

This CDR3 is CASSPGQGWSNIQYF. CDR3 sequence (DNA): TGTGCCAGCTCACCGGGCCAGGGCTGGTCCAACATTCAGTACTTC. The chain employs TRBV18 and TRBJ2-4, with D tentatively TRBD1 (5 bases). This CDR3 comprises 15 residues. V was shortened by 3 bases and J by 7 bases, with 16 bases between the two germline ends. Per germline, CDR1 KGHSH and CDR2 LQKENI.

This clone has only one observation. This rearrangement joins TRBV6-6 to TRBJ2-5; no clear D. Trimming left V 5 bases short and J 2 bases short, with 15 bases between. The CDR3 has 15 amino acids. Germline V CDR1 and CDR2: MNHNY, SVGAGI (reference sequence). CDR3 sequence (DNA): TGTGCCAGCAGTCCCTACACAAACCCACAAGAGACCCAGTACTTC. The encoded protein is CASSPYTNPQETQYF.

The chain couples TRBV25-1 to TRBJ2-1, with D maybe TRBD2 (6 bases). V gave up 4 bases and J gave up 4 bases, with 14 bases separating them. Germline V lookup: CDR1 MGHDK, CDR2 SYGVNS. The CDR3 has 15 residues. For the CDR3, the DNA is TGTGCCAGCAGTGCTCCGGGACTTGCATACAATGAGCAGTTCTTC. This translates into CASSAPGLAYNEQFF. The full variable domain, its missing parts supplied by reference TRBV25-1 and TRBJ2-1, is EADIYQTPRYLVIGTGKKITLECSQTMGHDKMYWYQQDPGMELHLIHYSYGVNSTEKGDLSSESTVSRIRTEHFPLTLESARPSHTSQYLCASSAPGLAYNEQFFGPGTRLTVL.